This is a list of T cell receptor beta chains from one sample in a study of blood T cell repertoires in COVID-19. TCRdb keeps only in-frame clones here, not all; method: immunoSEQ multiplex PCR. Among under 250,000 clones listed, roughly 80% were seen once. The sample consisted of peripheral blood. These receptors came from a young woman who had recovered from COVID-19. The CDR3 runs from the conserved cysteine through the conserved F or W. The D gene is left open where the match is weak. Not every row has a clone size; where given, it reads once, few, many or a size class.

length: 15; size: NA; J: TRBJ1-5; D: NA; V: TRBV18; CDR3: CASSPQGGSNQPQHF; DNA: TGTGCCAGCTCACCACAGGGAGGGAGCAATCAGCCCCAGCATTTT
length: 15; size: NA; J: TRBJ2-1; D: TRBD1; V: TRBV5-1; CDR3: CASSRQGLSYNEQFF; DNA: TGCGCCAGCAGCCGACAGGGGCTCTCCTACAATGAGCAGTTCTTC
length: 14; size: NA; J: TRBJ2-7; D: TRBD1; V: TRBV9; CDR3: CASSAGTGTYEQYF; DNA: TGTGCCAGCAGCGCCGGGACAGGAACCTACGAGCAGTACTTC
length: 15; size: NA; J: TRBJ1-1; D: TRBD1; V: TRBV9; CDR3: CASSAPGQGASEAFF; DNA: TGTGCCAGCAGCGCTCCGGGACAGGGGGCATCTGAAGCTTTCTTT
length: 14; size: NA; J: TRBJ2-5; D: TRBD2; V: TRBV5-1; CDR3: CASSLSSGEETQYF; DNA: TGCGCCAGCAGCTTATCTAGCGGTGAAGAGACCCAGTACTTC
length: 15; size: NA; J: TRBJ1-1; D: TRBD1; V: TRBV28; CDR3: CASSTTGGGDTEAFF; DNA: TGTGCCAGCAGTACGACAGGGGGCGGGGACACTGAAGCTTTCTTT
length: 15; size: NA; J: TRBJ1-1; D: NA; V: TRBV28; CDR3: CASTLPGRRDTEAFF; DNA: TGTGCCAGCACCCTCCCGGGGAGGCGAGACACTGAAGCTTTCTTT
length: 20; size: NA; J: TRBJ2-1; D: TRBD2; V: TRBV5-1; CDR3: CASSLGFSAGGPPQYNEQFF; DNA: TGCGCCAGCAGCTTGGGTTTTAGTGCGGGAGGGCCTCCTCAATACAATGAGCAGTTCTTC
length: 14; size: NA; J: TRBJ1-1; D: NA; V: TRBV28; CDR3: CASPPLGRGTEAFF; DNA: TGTGCCAGCCCCCCTCTGGGGAGGGGCACTGAAGCTTTCTTT
length: 16; size: NA; J: TRBJ1-1; D: TRBD1; V: TRBV15; CDR3: CATSRDPRQGRVEAFF; DNA: TGTGCCACCAGCAGAGATCCCCGACAGGGCCGGGTTGAAGCTTTCTTT
length: 17; size: once; J: TRBJ1-4; D: TRBD1; V: TRBV5-1; CDR3: CASSLQGQGARNEKLFF; DNA: TGCGCCAGCAGCTTACAAGGACAGGGGGCGCGAAATGAAAAACTGTTTTTT
length: 13; size: NA; J: TRBJ2-1; D: NA; V: TRBV5-5; CDR3: CASSLKALSPEFF; DNA: TGTGCCAGCAGCTTGAAAGCCCTGTCTCCGGAGTTCTTC
length: 15; size: NA; J: TRBJ2-7; D: NA; V: TRBV7-2; CDR3: CASSRGDPSSYEQYF; DNA: TGTGCCAGCAGCCGCGGGGACCCCAGCTCCTACGAGCAGTACTTC
length: 11; size: NA; J: TRBJ2-1; D: NA; V: TRBV20-1; CDR3: CSAWERDEQFF; DNA: TGCAGTGCTTGGGAGAGGGATGAGCAGTTCTTC
length: 14; size: NA; J: TRBJ1-6; D: NA; V: TRBV28; CDR3: CASSPGSFHSPLHF; DNA: TGTGCCAGCAGCCCCGGTTCGTTCCATTCACCCCTCCACTTT
length: 14; size: NA; J: TRBJ2-7; D: TRBD2; V: TRBV9; CDR3: CASSVDGTTYEQYF; DNA: TGTGCCAGCAGCGTAGATGGGACTACCTACGAGCAGTACTTC
length: 16; size: NA; J: TRBJ2-3; D: TRBD2; V: TRBV4-1; CDR3: CASSQVPSGRADTQYF; DNA: TGCGCCAGCAGCCAAGTGCCTAGCGGGAGAGCAGATACGCAGTATTTT
length: 14; size: NA; J: TRBJ1-1; D: TRBD1; V: TRBV30; CDR3: CAWIGQAMNTEAFF; DNA: TGTGCCTGGATTGGACAGGCTATGAACACTGAAGCTTTCTTT
length: 15; size: NA; J: TRBJ2-1; D: NA; V: TRBV9; CDR3: CASSYGGSSYNEQFF; DNA: TGTGCCAGCAGCTATGGTGGGAGCTCCTACAATGAGCAGTTCTTC
length: 14; size: few; J: TRBJ2-5; D: NA; V: TRBV30; CDR3: CAWSVLGTSETQYF; DNA: TGTGCCTGGAGTGTACTCGGTACGAGCGAGACCCAGTACTTC
length: 15; size: NA; J: TRBJ1-3; D: NA; V: TRBV2; CDR3: CASSGPGSRGNTIYF; DNA: TGTGCCAGCAGTGGGCCGGGGAGCCGGGGAAACACCATATATTTT
length: 15; size: NA; J: TRBJ2-7; D: TRBD2; V: TRBV29-1; CDR3: CSVWGMAGGGYEQYF; DNA: TGCAGCGTTTGGGGTATGGCGGGAGGTGGGTACGAGCAGTACTTC
length: 20; size: NA; J: TRBJ2-2; D: TRBD2; V: TRBV28; CDR3: CASSLPAGLAGGNNTGELFF; DNA: TGTGCCAGCAGTTTACCCGCGGGACTAGCGGGAGGAAATAACACCGGGGAGCTGTTTTTT
length: 15; size: NA; J: TRBJ2-3; D: NA; V: TRBV30; CDR3: CAWSVASTYTDTQYF; DNA: TGTGCCTGGAGTGTCGCTAGCACTTACACAGATACGCAGTATTTT
length: 14; size: once; J: TRBJ2-5; D: TRBD1; V: TRBV18; CDR3: CASSRTGHQETQYF; DNA: TGTGCCAGCTCCAGGACAGGGCACCAAGAGACCCAGTACTTC
length: 17; size: NA; J: TRBJ2-3; D: NA; V: TRBV3-1/TRBV3-2; CDR3: CASSPGGDSWSTDTQYF; DNA: TGTGCCAGCAGCCCGGGGGGGGACAGCTGGTCCACAGATACGCAGTATTTT
length: 14; size: NA; J: TRBJ2-3; D: NA; V: TRBV9; CDR3: CASSGGDFSDTQYF; DNA: TGTGCCAGCAGCGGGGGGGACTTCTCAGATACGCAGTATTTT
length: 13; size: NA; J: TRBJ1-1; D: TRBD1; V: TRBV30; CDR3: CAWRRGPDTEAFF; DNA: TGTGCCTGGAGGAGGGGGCCGGACACTGAAGCTTTCTTT
length: 13; size: NA; J: TRBJ1-5; D: TRBD1; V: TRBV23-1; CDR3: CARRGTALLPQHF; DNA: TGCGCCAGAAGAGGGACAGCGTTGCTACCCCAGCATTTT
length: 13; size: NA; J: TRBJ2-5; D: NA; V: TRBV10-2; CDR3: CASSRGSQETQYF; DNA: TGCGCCAGCAGCCGGGGATCCCAAGAGACCCAGTACTTC
length: 16; size: NA; J: TRBJ2-1; D: TRBD2; V: TRBV19; CDR3: CASRPRTSGFYNEQFF; DNA: TGTGCCAGTAGGCCAAGGACTAGCGGCTTCTACAATGAGCAGTTCTTC
length: 15; size: once; J: TRBJ2-5; D: TRBD2; V: TRBV6-5; CDR3: CASSSGRVPGETQYF; DNA: TGTGCCAGCAGTAGCGGGAGGGTGCCGGGAGAGACCCAGTACTTC
length: 13; size: NA; J: TRBJ1-6; D: TRBD1; V: TRBV6-5; CDR3: CASRLYRGSPLHF; DNA: TGTGCCAGCAGATTGTACAGGGGTTCACCCCTCCACTTT
length: 15; size: NA; J: TRBJ1-2; D: NA; V: TRBV24-1; CDR3: CATSDPGGPLYGYTF; DNA: TGTGCCACCAGTGATCCGGGAGGACCCCTATATGGCTACACCTTC
length: 15; size: NA; J: TRBJ2-1; D: TRBD2; V: TRBV19; CDR3: CASSIGGTSYNEQFF; DNA: TGTGCCAGTAGTATAGGGGGGACTAGCTACAATGAGCAGTTCTTC
length: 16; size: NA; J: TRBJ2-7; D: NA; V: TRBV5-1; CDR3: CASSLLGGGGRYEQYF; DNA: TGCGCCAGCAGTCTTCTCGGTGGGGGAGGACGGTACGAGCAGTACTTC
length: 13; size: NA; J: TRBJ1-3; D: NA; V: TRBV7-7; CDR3: CASSSSSGNTIYF; DNA: TGTGCTAGCAGCTCGTCCTCTGGAAACACCATATATTTT
length: 14; size: NA; J: TRBJ2-7; D: NA; V: TRBV5-4; CDR3: CASSLSQSSYEQYF; DNA: TGTGCCAGCAGCTTATCACAGAGCTCCTACGAGCAGTACTTC
length: 12; size: NA; J: TRBJ2-5; D: NA; V: TRBV29-1; CDR3: CSVGAGEETQYF; DNA: TGCAGCGTTGGAGCGGGCGAAGAGACCCAGTACTTC
length: 14; size: NA; J: TRBJ2-7; D: NA; V: TRBV7-2; CDR3: CASSPRHPAYEQYF; DNA: TGTGCCAGCAGCCCACGACACCCCGCCTACGAGCAGTACTTC
length: 11; size: once; J: TRBJ1-2; D: NA; V: TRBV5-5; CDR3: CASSLVRGYTF; DNA: TGTGCCAGCAGCCTAGTGCGCGGCTACACCTTC
length: 14; size: NA; J: TRBJ1-2; D: NA; V: TRBV29-1; CDR3: CSVDRGGQNYGYTF; DNA: TGCAGCGTTGACAGGGGAGGGCAAAACTATGGCTACACCTTC
length: 12; size: NA; J: TRBJ2-1; D: TRBD2; V: TRBV10-2; CDR3: CASDGRANEQFF; DNA: TGCGCCAGCGACGGGAGGGCCAATGAGCAGTTCTTC
length: 15; size: once; J: TRBJ1-2; D: NA; V: TRBV4-1; CDR3: CASSQDPGGAYGYTF; DNA: TGCGCCAGCAGCCAAGACCCGGGGGGGGCCTATGGCTACACCTTC
length: 14; size: NA; J: TRBJ1-3; D: TRBD1; V: TRBV5-4; CDR3: CASSLGQGIDTIYF; DNA: TGTGCCAGCAGCCTTGGACAGGGTATTGACACCATATATTTT
length: 12; size: NA; J: TRBJ2-7; D: NA; V: TRBV30; CDR3: CAWSVSGLRSYF; DNA: TGTGCCTGGAGTGTAAGCGGACTAAGGTCGTACTTC
length: 14; size: NA; J: TRBJ2-1; D: NA; V: TRBV4-2; CDR3: CASSQVWTPKEQFF; DNA: TGTGCCAGCAGCCAAGTTTGGACTCCCAAGGAGCAGTTCTTC
length: 14; size: NA; J: TRBJ2-3; D: NA; V: TRBV10-3; CDR3: CAISGFSSTDTQYF; DNA: TGTGCCATCAGTGGTTTTAGTAGCACAGATACGCAGTATTTT
length: 18; size: once; J: TRBJ1-2; D: TRBD1; V: TRBV24-1; CDR3: CATSDRRQGAPASYGYTF; DNA: TGTGCCACCAGTGACCGGCGACAGGGGGCGCCGGCGTCCTATGGCTACACCTTC
length: 16; size: NA; J: TRBJ2-4; D: TRBD2; V: TRBV2; CDR3: CASSYGAGESKNIQYF; DNA: TGTGCCAGCTCCTACGGAGCGGGAGAAAGCAAAAACATTCAGTACTTC
length: 15; size: NA; J: TRBJ2-1; D: NA; V: TRBV9; CDR3: CASSVLDSPYHEQFF; DNA: TGTGCCAGCAGCGTATTAGACAGCCCCTACCATGAGCAGTTCTTC
length: 16; size: NA; J: TRBJ2-1; D: TRBD2; V: TRBV9; CDR3: CASSALGLADYNEQFF; DNA: TGTGCCAGCAGCGCCCTGGGGCTAGCGGACTACAATGAGCAGTTCTTC
length: 15; size: NA; J: TRBJ2-1; D: NA; V: TRBV9; CDR3: CASSVVDLSGNEQFF; DNA: TGTGCCAGCAGCGTAGTAGACTTAAGCGGCAATGAGCAGTTCTTC
length: 15; size: NA; J: TRBJ2-7; D: NA; V: TRBV11-2; CDR3: CASSLGLGETYEQYF; DNA: TGTGCCAGCAGCTTAGGGCTGGGAGAAACCTACGAGCAGTACTTC